This T cell receptor beta chain was sequenced during a study of Ad26.COV2.S vaccination and SARS-CoV-2 variants. Study at large: The Ad26.COV2.S arm of the COV1001 trial was where the donor was placed. The vaccine Ad26.COV2.S was put into the muscle once, or twice with 56 days between. Broader study findings: Similar non-spike TCR breadth was observed in recipients of vaccine and of placebo.

The germline V gene has CDR1 GTSNPN and CDR2 SVGIG (reference sequence). V was clipped by 2 bases and J by 4 bases, with 18 bases between them. The CDR3 has 15 residues. This clone has more than one count but fewer than ten. Its specificity is unknown. Stated treatment: some 19 received Ad26.COV2.S at low or high dose, single or two shots; a few received placebo; per-sample allocation not given. Sampling occurred on day 63 after the first vaccine or placebo injection. This adult donor, from Boston, was 18-55 years old. Sequencing used immunoSEQ multiplex PCR; TCRdb keeps in-frame clones, though not all of them. The data show some 300,000 clones, around four fifths seen once.

This TCR came from a person aged 18-65 years who received the Ad26.COV2.S COVID-19 vaccine or a placebo. This rearrangement joins TRBV30 to TRBJ2-7; no clear D. The sample here was peripheral blood, taken in a trial of Ad26.COV2.S vaccine versus placebo. CDR3 DNA: TGTGCCTGGAGTTCCCCCAAACGTGGGCAGTACGAGCAGTACTTC. It translates to CAWSSPKRGQYEQYF.